Given below is one T cell receptor (beta chain) in context. This record comes from a study of neoadjuvant anti-PD-1 for oral cavity cancer. About the research overall: Patients without progression received a fourth nivolumab dose around day 43, then surgical resection on days 50-56.

Germline CDR1 MGHRA, CDR2 YSYEKL. This CDR3 is 13 amino acids long. V trimming: 4 bases; J trimming: 2 bases; junction bases outside the gene matches: 2. Analysis of PBMCs was direct, with no culture step. Here immunoSEQ multiplex PCR was the method, and the copy in TCRdb shows in-frame clones only, minus some. The sample yields approximately 17,000 clones, around two thirds seen once. The sequence was obtained from a person between 40 and 79 years old with oral cavity squamous cell carcinoma. V gene TRBV4-1 combines with J gene TRBJ2-7; 7 nucleotides agree with TRBD1. Sequenced here: PBMCs, sampled before nivolumab (anti-PD-1) treatment. The CDR3 here is CASSPGQPYEQYF. As DNA, the CDR3 is TGCGCCAGCAGCCCGGGACAGCCCTACGAGCAGTACTTC.